These 5 T cell receptor beta chains were all obtained from the same sample, sequenced in a study of blood T cell repertoires in COVID-19. Clones were read by immunoSEQ multiplex PCR, and TCRdb kept only the in-frame ones, dropping some. The table lists 400,000 or so clones, around 91% of them singletons, with 1.1% in the top ten. Sequenced input: PBMCs or T cells enriched from blood (not recorded which). These receptors originate from a man aged 25-45 years who had recovered from COVID-19.

CDR3 protein: CASSLWTGPTDTQYF. In DNA form, the CDR3 reads TGTGCCAGCAGCTTGTGGACAGGACCCACAGATACGCAGTATTTT. This chain joins TRBV7-9 and TRBJ2-3; 7 nucleotides match TRBD1. The V gene's germline CDR1 is SEHNR and CDR2 FQNEAQ (reference sequence). Trimming cost V 3 bases and J 2 bases; bases outside gene matches: 5. CDR3 length: 15 amino acids.

Written as DNA, the CDR3 is TGTGCCTGGAGTTCAGGGTATAACACTGAAGCTTTCTTT. Its translation is CAWSSGYNTEAFF. This rearrangement joins TRBV30 to TRBJ1-1, with D maybe TRBD1 (5 bases). The V end was cut by 2 bases, the J end by 2 bases, with 9 bases between. Per the germline V gene, CDR1 is GTSNPN and CDR2 is SVGIG (reference sequence). This CDR3 spans 13 amino acids.

The V gene is TRBV6-5, the J gene TRBJ2-5, with 8 positions matching TRBD1. The trim removed 4 bases at V and 5 bases at J, leaving 9 bases unmatched. The CDR3 loop spans 15 amino acids. The germline V gene encodes CDR1 MNHEY and CDR2 SVGAGI. The CDR3 loop reads CASSSQGAIMETQYF. In nucleotides, the CDR3 is TGTGCCAGCAGTTCTCAGGGGGCAATCATGGAGACCCAGTACTTC.

The gene calls are TRBV29-1 and TRBJ1-1; D ambiguous. The germline V gene encodes CDR1 SQVTM and CDR2 ANQGSEA. V was pared by 4 bases and J by 1 base, with 10 bases between. The CDR3 has 13 residues. CDR3 bases: TGCAGCGTTGGATCCGGGTCGAACACTGAAGCTTTCTTT. It encodes CSVGSGSNTEAFF.

The chain employs TRBV19 and TRBJ1-5; 11 nucleotides line up with TRBD1. Trimming at V came to 6 bases and at J to 8 bases, leaving 6 bases not matched to a gene. The CDR3 sequence is 14 residues long. Per the germline V gene, CDR1 is LNHDA and CDR2 is SQIVND (reference sequence). The CDR3 nucleotides are TGTGCCAGTAGGGGACAGGGGGTGAGAAAGCCCCAGCATTTT. This encodes CASRGQGVRKPQHF.